These 32 T cell receptor beta chains originate from one sample sequenced in a study of early T cells in non-severe SARS-CoV-2 infection. TCRdb fed the 5' RACE reads into MiXCR, producing one record per CDR3 protein. The sample contains about 50,000 distinct CDR3 sequences, approximately 8.5% of which appear only once. Sequencing input: whole blood. These receptors were collected from an adult who was a healthcare worker with PCR-confirmed SARS-CoV-2 infection or an uninfected control (not recorded which).

This clonotype was seen many times. The V gene is TRBV7-6, the J gene TRBJ2-2; 12 nucleotides align to TRBD2. CDR1 SGHVS and CDR2 FNYEAQ come from the germline V gene. The CDR3 sequence is 16 residues long. V lost 4 bases to trimming and J lost 4 bases; unmatched junction nucleotides: 4. The CDR3 nucleotides are TGTGCCAGCAGCTCACGGACTAGCGGGGTCACCGGGGAGCTGTTTTTT. It codes for CASSSRTSGVTGELFF.

This clonotype was counted at least ten times. This chain connects TRBV28 to TRBJ1-2; D is possibly TRBD1 (6 bases). This CDR3 is built from 14 residues. Germline V lookup: CDR1 MDHEN, CDR2 SYDVKM. V shed 6 bases and J shed 5 bases, with 16 bases lying between them. The CDR3 sequence is CASRWTADYYGYTF. In DNA, the CDR3 is TGTGCCAGCAGATGGACAGCGGATTATTATGGCTACACCTTC.

This clonotype was counted a few times. This chain joins TRBV29-1 and TRBJ1-2, with D possibly matching TRBD1 (6 bases). Germline V lookup: CDR1 SQVTM, CDR2 ANQGSEA. The CDR3 spans 15 residues. The germline V and J ends were trimmed by 1 base and 4 bases, with 16 bases remaining between them. CDR3 nucleotides: TGCAGCGTTGAAGTTCTTAGTGGACAGATCTATGGCTACACCTTC. This sequence encodes CSVEVLSGQIYGYTF.

The rearrangement joins TRBV27 to TRBJ2-3; D unresolved. Trimming removed 3 bases from V and 11 bases from J, with 9 bases in between. Germline V gene lookup returns CDR1 MNHEY and CDR2 SMNVEV (reference sequence). This CDR3 comprises 11 residues. The DNA of the CDR3 is TGTGCCAGCAGTTTGCGGAGTGTGCAGTATTTT. It encodes CASSLRSVQYF.

The chain is built from TRBV20-1 and TRBJ2-1, with D perhaps TRBD2 (7 bases). Between the trimmed V and J ends, which lost 5 bases and 2 bases, there was a span of 10 bases. CDR3 length: 13 residues. Germline lookup yields CDR1 DFQATT and CDR2 SNEGSKA (reference sequence). Here the CDR3 reads CSAQRDTYNEQFF. The CDR3 nucleotides are TGCAGTGCTCAGCGGGACACCTACAATGAGCAGTTCTTC.

The V call is TRBV12-3 or TRBV12-4, the J call TRBJ2-5; D is ambiguous. Trimming left V 3 bases short and J 5 bases short, with 7 bases between. The CDR3 has 12 residues. In DNA, the CDR3 is TGTGCCAGCAGTTTGCTATGGGAGACCCAGTACTTC. This translates into CASSLLWETQYF.

This clonotype has at least ten counts. The chain uses TRBV20-1 and TRBJ1-3; D perhaps matches TRBD1 (5 bases). Trimming took 6 bases from V and 0 from J, leaving 12 bases between them. This CDR3 is built from 14 residues. Germline V gene lookup returns CDR1 DFQATT and CDR2 SNEGSKA (reference sequence). The CDR3: CSAKGPNSGNTIYF. As DNA, the CDR3 is TGCAGTGCAAAGGGACCTAACTCTGGAAACACCATATATTTT.

The table lists this clonotype with many counts. The genes are TRBV29-1 and TRBJ2-7; D perhaps matches TRBD2 (6 bases). The V gene lost 4 bases and the J gene lost 3 bases, with 13 bases spanning the gap. There are 13 residues in the CDR3. Germline CDR1 is SQVTM and CDR2 is ANQGSEA. The CDR3 DNA is TGCAGCGTTGTCAGTAGGGGACTCTACGAGCAGTACTTC. Protein sequence: CSVVSRGLYEQYF.

There are many counts of this clonotype. V and J are TRBV25-1 and TRBJ1-1; D is uncertain. The V gene's germline CDR1 is MGHDK and CDR2 SYGVNS. V dropped 5 bases and J dropped 2 bases, with 15 bases sitting between them. There are 15 residues in the CDR3. The CDR3 nucleotides are TGTGCCAGCAGTAAGGCCGGGGAAAGAAACACTGAAGCTTTCTTT. It translates to CASSKAGERNTEAFF.

This clonotype was seen only a few times. V usage is TRBV7-2 and J usage is TRBJ1-2, with D unresolved. Germline CDR1 and CDR2: SGHTA and FQGNSA. There are 11 residues in the CDR3. Trimming shortened V by 1 base and J by 8 bases, and 5 bases separated the two germline ends. The CDR3 protein is CASSLDGGYTF. The CDR3 DNA sequence: TGTGCCAGCAGCTTAGACGGCGGCTACACCTTC.

This clonotype occurred many times. This chain joins TRBV7-2 and TRBJ2-2; no reliable D call. V was pared by 4 bases and J by 6 bases, with 6 bases between. The length of the CDR3 is 12 residues. Germline V gene data show CDR1 as SGHTA and CDR2 as FQGNSA. The CDR3 DNA reads TGTGCCAGCAGCTACGTTGCCGGGGAGCTGTTTTTT. Translation gives CASSYVAGELFF.

The chain is built from TRBV5-1 and TRBJ1-6, with 8 bases identical to TRBD1. After removal of 2 bases from V and 9 bases from J, the junction contained 7 bases not matched to a gene. In germline, CDR1 is SGHRS, CDR2 YFSETQ. The CDR3 consists of 15 residues. The CDR3 protein is CASSLGQGYPSPLHF. For the CDR3, the DNA is TGCGCCAGCAGCTTAGGACAGGGCTACCCTTCACCCCTCCACTTT.

This clonotype was observed at least ten times. The V and J genes are TRBV6-1 and TRBJ2-1; TRBD2 matches at 12 bases. The CDR3 sequence is 17 residues long. From germline, CDR1 is MNHNS and CDR2 SASEGT. Germline trimming cut 6 bases from V and 8 bases from J; bases unmatched to any gene: 14. CDR3 loop: CASRISGTSGPSDEQFF. The CDR3 region has the DNA TGTGCCAGCAGAATAAGCGGGACTAGCGGGCCTAGTGATGAGCAGTTCTTC.

The table lists this clonotype with many counts. The chain carries TRBV5-5 and TRBJ2-7, with 9 positions matching TRBD1. V trimming: 5 bases; J trimming: 1 base; junction bases outside the gene matches: 4. The CDR3 is 14 residues long. From germline, CDR1 is SGHKS and CDR2 YYEKEE (reference sequence). The CDR3 is CASRPGQGSYEQYF. The DNA of the CDR3 is TGTGCCAGCAGGCCGGGACAGGGTTCCTACGAGCAGTACTTC.

Judged by abundance, this clonotype is medium-sized. This chain connects TRBV28 to TRBJ2-3; 9 bases line up with TRBD1. The V gene's germline CDR1 is MDHEN and CDR2 SYDVKM. V lost 6 bases and J lost 0; bases outside the gene matches: 4. CDR3 size: 15 residues. The CDR3 nucleotides read TGTGCCAGCAGGGGACAGGGTTATAGCACAGATACGCAGTATTTT. The encoded protein is CASRGQGYSTDTQYF. The whole variable domain, filled in from reference TRBV28 and TRBJ2-3, reads DVKVTQSSRYLVKRTGEKVFLECVQDMDHENMFWYRQDPGLGLRLIYFSYDVKMKEKGDIPEGYSVSREKKERFSLILESASTNQTSMYLCASRGQGYSTDTQYFGPGTRLTVL.

This clonotype has more than one count but fewer than ten. The gene calls are TRBV3-1 and TRBJ2-7; possibly TRBD1 for D (7 bases). Trimming stripped 0 bases from V and 2 bases from J, with 14 bases between. Per germline, CDR1 LGHDT and CDR2 YNNKEL (reference sequence). The CDR3 spans 16 residues. CDR3 in amino acids: CASSQEGRGAAYEQYF. In DNA form, the CDR3 reads TGTGCCAGCAGCCAAGAAGGCAGGGGGGCGGCCTACGAGCAGTACTTC.

This clonotype has a count of ten or more. CDR3 bases: TGTGCCAGCAGTTACTCGCTAGGGAATGAGCAGTTCTTC. Translated: CASSYSLGNEQFF. The chain couples TRBV6-5 to TRBJ2-1; unclear D gene. The germline gives CDR1 MNHEY, CDR2 SVGAGI. This CDR3 region has 13 residues. The germline V and J ends were trimmed by 0 bases and 7 bases, with 7 bases remaining between them.

The sample holds many counts of this clonotype. This chain uses TRBV19 with TRBJ2-5, with 11 nucleotides matching TRBD2. Trimming removed 5 bases from V and 0 bases from J; junction bases left unmatched: 2. The germline V gene has CDR1 LNHDA and CDR2 SQIVND (reference sequence). The CDR3 has 15 amino acids. CDR3 nucleotide sequence: TGTGCCAGTAGTCCGGGACTAGCGGACCAAGAGACCCAGTACTTC. This codes for CASSPGLADQETQYF.

This clonotype was seen ten or more times. V and J are TRBV27 and TRBJ1-5, with D hard to call. CDR3 length equals 15 residues. V was pared by 5 bases and J by 1 base, with 12 bases between. Germline V gene sequence: CDR1 MNHEY, CDR2 SMNVEV (reference sequence). CDR3 nucleotide sequence: TGTGCCAGCAGTCGAAATGAGAACAGCAATCAGCCCCAGCATTTT. Protein: CASSRNENSNQPQHF.

In its sample, this clonotype was seen many times. V and J are TRBV5-1 and TRBJ2-2; 7 bases are shared with TRBD1. Looked up from germline, CDR1 is SGHRS and CDR2 is YFSETQ. CDR3 length: 15 amino acids. V gave up 7 bases and J gave up 0 bases; unmatched junction bases: 6. Written as DNA, the CDR3 is TGCGCCAGCCGACAGGGAAGAACGAACACCGGGGAGCTGTTTTTT. Translating gives CASRQGRTNTGELFF.

This clonotype was picked up a small number of times. The V and J genes are TRBV10-3 and TRBJ2-1; TRBD2 matches at 8 bases. Germline V gene sequence: CDR1 ENHRY, CDR2 SYGVKD. V was clipped by 10 bases and J by 0 bases; unmatched bases: 11. The CDR3 has 16 residues. CDR3 coding DNA: TGTGCCACCGCACTACTAGCGGACAGCTCCTACAATGAGCAGTTCTTC. This codes for CATALLADSSYNEQFF.

The chain recombines TRBV7-9 with TRBJ2-2, with 7 bases identical to TRBD2. The germline CDR1 and CDR2 sequences are SEHNR and FQNEAQ (reference sequence). V shed 1 base, J shed 7 bases, and the junction held 9 bases outside the gene matches. CDR3 length equals 16 residues. This CDR3 is CASSLDWPSGRGELFF. The CDR3 DNA reads TGTGCCAGCAGCTTAGACTGGCCTAGCGGACGCGGGGAGCTGTTTTTT.

This clonotype was seen more than once but under ten times. The chain employs TRBV12-3 or TRBV12-4 and TRBJ2-1; a possible D gene is TRBD2 (6 bases). The CDR3 sequence is 17 residues long. With 5 bases removed from V and 0 bases from J, the gap between germline ends came to 17 bases. The CDR3 spells CASSPRRGYSSYNEQFF. In DNA, the CDR3 is TGTGCCAGCAGTCCCCGGCGGGGTTACAGCTCCTACAATGAGCAGTTCTTC.

The table lists this clonotype with many counts. V usage is TRBV9 and J usage is TRBJ2-2, with 8 bases lining up with TRBD1. The CDR3 sequence is 14 residues long. Germline V gene data show CDR1 as SGDLS and CDR2 as YYNGEE. V was pared by 4 bases and J by 7 bases, with 6 bases of the junction left unmatched. The CDR3 reads CASSLRTGSGELFF. The CDR3 bases are TGTGCCAGCAGCCTTCGGACAGGGAGCGGGGAGCTGTTTTTT.

The rearrangement joins TRBV7-2 to TRBJ1-1; possible D gene TRBD1, 5 bases. V dropped 4 bases and J dropped 5 bases, with 14 bases sitting between them. Per the germline V gene, CDR1 is SGHTA and CDR2 is FQGNSA. The CDR3 is made up of 14 amino acids. The CDR3 coding sequence is TGTGCCAGCAGCTCCAGGGTTTTAGGAACTGAAGCTTTCTTT. Translating gives CASSSRVLGTEAFF.

J is TRBJ2-1 and V is TRBV6-6; D not resolved. V lost 5 bases, J lost 7 bases, and 9 bases lay in between. The CDR3 is 12 amino acids. Per the germline V gene, CDR1 is MNHNY and CDR2 is SVGAGI (reference sequence). CDR3 coding DNA: TGTGCCAGCAGTCATTCGAAGAATGAGCAGTTCTTC. Amino acids: CASSHSKNEQFF.

This clonotype was seen ten or more times. This rearrangement joins TRBV20-1 to TRBJ2-7, with TRBD2 matching 10 bases. V shed 3 bases and J 2 bases; nucleotides not matched to a gene: 4. In germline, CDR1 is DFQATT, CDR2 SNEGSKA (reference sequence). The CDR3 spans 14 residues. The CDR3 DNA reads TGCAGTGCTAGTCCGGGACTAGCGACCTACGAGCAGTACTTC. Translating it yields CSASPGLATYEQYF.

V is TRBV29-1 and J is TRBJ2-1; 7 positions agree with TRBD1. There are 16 residues in the CDR3. CDR1 is SQVTM, CDR2 ANQGSEA, per germline. J gave up 4 bases and V 4 bases, and 13 bases lay outside the gene matches. The CDR3 nucleotides read TGCAGCGTTGGATTTATCGAGGGGACAGCGTACAATGAGCAGTTCTTC. Translating it yields CSVGFIEGTAYNEQFF.

The chain has TRBV6-2 or TRBV6-3 and TRBJ1-1; D is unresolved. CDR3 length equals 13 residues. Germline CDR1 and CDR2: MNHEY and SVGEGT. Between the trimmed V and J ends, which lost 5 bases and 1 base, there was a span of 8 bases. In DNA, the CDR3 is TGTGCCAGCAGTCCTTATACGAACACTGAAGCTTTCTTT. It specifies CASSPYTNTEAFF.

The chain joins TRBV9 to TRBJ2-1; D is perhaps TRBD1 or TRBD2 (5 bases each). The CDR3 length is 14 residues. In germline, CDR1 is SGDLS, CDR2 YYNGEE. V lost 2 bases and J lost 5, with 11 bases in between. CDR3 residues: CASSVRGVHNEQFF. In nucleotides, the CDR3 is TGTGCCAGCAGCGTCCGAGGGGTTCACAATGAGCAGTTCTTC. Full variable domain (outside the CDR3, taken from reference TRBV9 and TRBJ2-1): DSGVTQTPKHLITATGQRVTLRCSPRSGDLSVYWYQQSLDQGLQFLIQYYNGEERAKGNILERFSAQQFPDLHSELNLSSLELGDSALYFCASSVRGVHNEQFFGPGTRLTVL.

This clonotype was counted many times. The V and J genes are TRBV14 and TRBJ1-2, with no clear D. The CDR3 spans 14 residues. CDR1 and CDR2 from the germline V gene are SGHDN and FVKESK. Trimming cost V 4 bases and J 7 bases, with 16 bases left between them. For the CDR3, the DNA is TGTGCCAGCAGCCCACCCGCCGGGTCTGGTGGCTACACCTTC. Its translation: CASSPPAGSGGYTF.

This clonotype was seen repeatedly, ten times or more. The V call is TRBV10-3, the J call TRBJ2-5; TRBD2 might be the D (6 bases). There are 14 residues in the CDR3. Per germline, CDR1 ENHRY and CDR2 SYGVKD. Trimming removed 5 bases at V and 1 base at J, with 11 bases between. The CDR3 DNA follows: TGTGCCATCAGTCAGCGGGCCGCCCAAGAGACCCAGTACTTC. This gives the protein CAISQRAAQETQYF.